The 27 T cell receptor beta chains presented below share a single source sample, sequenced in a study of blood T cell repertoires in COVID-19. The table came from immunoSEQ multiplex PCR; TCRdb's copy has only in-frame clones and leaves some out. The profile covers 130,000 or so clones, with 86% appearing a single time and roughly 8% taken by the ten largest. The source material was peripheral blood. The receptors derive from a woman in her fifties or sixties with acute or convalescent COVID-19.

This clone has only a few counts. The chain joins TRBV7-9 to TRBJ1-1; 8 bases match TRBD1. The CDR3 has 14 residues. J was trimmed by 2 bases and V by 5 bases; bases with no gene match: 4. CDR1 and CDR2 (germline): SEHNR, FQNEAQ (reference sequence). The CDR3 reads CASSPDRGNTEAFF. The CDR3 DNA reads TGTGCCAGCAGCCCCGACAGGGGCAACACTGAAGCTTTCTTT.

The V call is TRBV28, the J call TRBJ1-5; 10 bases are shared with TRBD1. CDR3 size: 14 residues. The V gene end was trimmed by 9 bases and the J gene end by 0 bases; junction bases not matched to a gene: 2. Germline V gene lookup returns CDR1 MDHEN and CDR2 SYDVKM. The CDR3: CASGQGGSNQPQHF. The CDR3 DNA reads as TGTGCCAGTGGACAGGGGGGTAGCAATCAGCCCCAGCATTTT.

This clone was counted only a few times. This chain uses TRBV7-2 with TRBJ1-3; D not certain. The V and J ends lost 1 base and 0 bases respectively, with 7 bases between them. Germline V gives CDR1 SGHTA, CDR2 FQGNSA. This CDR3 contains 15 residues. The CDR3, as DNA: TGTGCCAGCAGCTTAGTCGGGAGCTCTGGAAACACCATATATTTT. It is translated as CASSLVGSSGNTIYF.

The V call is TRBV28, the J call TRBJ1-2, with 7 bases matching TRBD1. CDR1 and CDR2 from the germline V gene are MDHEN and SYDVKM. The length of the CDR3 is 14 residues. Trimming at V came to 6 bases and at J to 7 bases, leaving 11 bases not matched to a gene. CDR3 sequence reads: CASSRTKGARGYTF. Written as DNA, the CDR3 is TGTGCCAGCAGCCGTACCAAGGGGGCTCGTGGCTACACCTTC.

V gene TRBV28 combines with J gene TRBJ1-2, with TRBD1 matching over 8 bases. V lost 5 bases to trimming and J lost 8 bases; unmatched junction nucleotides: 13. Germline CDR1 and CDR2: MDHEN and SYDVKM. The CDR3 length is 15 residues. The CDR3 nucleotides are TGTGCCAGCAGTGACCTTGGACAGGGCCCCTGGGGCTACACCTTC. This codes for CASSDLGQGPWGYTF.

The chain links TRBV2 to TRBJ2-3, with TRBD1 matching over 7 bases. The germline CDR1 and CDR2 sequences are SNHLY and FYNNEI. With 3 bases clipped from V and 2 bases from J, the junction kept 8 bases outside the gene matches. The CDR3 covers 16 residues. CDR3 bases: TGTGCCAGCAGTGAGCCGGGACAGTTATTCACAGATACGCAGTATTTT. This encodes CASSEPGQLFTDTQYF.

The chain joins TRBV28 to TRBJ1-1, with 10 bases identical to TRBD1. The germline V gene has CDR1 MDHEN and CDR2 SYDVKM. This CDR3 comprises 15 residues. The junction had 8 bases not matched to a gene; V was cut back by 5 bases and J by 5 bases. DNA for the CDR3: TGTGCCAGCAGTCCACCGACAGGGGGCAGGACTGAAGCTTTCTTT. Translation gives CASSPPTGGRTEAFF.

The DNA of the CDR3 is TGTGCCAGCAGCCCCGAGGCGGGAACTGAAGCTTTCTTT. This encodes CASSPEAGTEAFF. The chain is built from TRBV7-9 and TRBJ1-1; D not certain. CDR1 SEHNR and CDR2 FQNEAQ come from the germline V gene (reference sequence). The CDR3 runs to 13 residues. Trimming left V 5 bases short and J 5 bases short, with 12 bases between.

The chain uses TRBV2 and TRBJ2-1; D gene ambiguous. This CDR3 spans 11 amino acids. V was trimmed by 4 bases and J by 8 bases, leaving 6 bases between them. Germline CDR1 reads SNHLY; CDR2 reads FYNNEI. The CDR3 protein is CASSGDYEQFF. The CDR3 nucleotides read TGTGCCAGCAGTGGTGACTATGAGCAGTTCTTC.

This clone was recorded at least ten times. The rearrangement uses TRBV7-9 and TRBJ2-3; 7 bases agree with TRBD1. V lost 4 bases and J lost 0; bases outside the gene matches: 7. Germline CDR1 SEHNR, CDR2 FQNEAQ (reference sequence). The CDR3 runs 16 residues. For the CDR3, the DNA is TGTGCCAGCAGCTCGCTCTGGACAGGTAGCACAGATACGCAGTATTTT. Amino acids: CASSSLWTGSTDTQYF.

This clone appeared a few times. The V and J genes are TRBV11-2 and TRBJ1-6; 9 positions agree with TRBD1. CDR1 and CDR2 (germline): SGHAT, FQNNGV. Losses at the gene ends were 3 bases for V and 10 bases for J; bases not matched to a gene: 4. CDR3 length: 14 amino acids. This CDR3 reads CASSLADRGSPLHF. CDR3 coding DNA: TGTGCCAGCAGCTTGGCGGACAGGGGATCACCCCTCCACTTT.

The chain recombines TRBV4-1 with TRBJ2-7; D is possibly TRBD2 (5 bases). The V and J ends lost 6 bases and 2 bases respectively, with 17 bases between them. This CDR3 spans 15 amino acids. Looked up from germline, CDR1 is MGHRA and CDR2 is YSYEKL. The CDR3 here is CASSPSGVGAYEQYF. The CDR3 coding sequence is TGCGCCAGCAGTCCAAGCGGAGTGGGAGCCTACGAGCAGTACTTC.

The chain has TRBV6-1 and TRBJ1-3, with 9 nucleotides matching TRBD1. The junction had 7 bases not matched to a gene; V was cut back by 4 bases and J by 3 bases. The CDR3 runs to 16 residues. Germline assignment: CDR1 MNHNS and CDR2 SASEGT. This CDR3 is CASSGKDRGYGNTIYF. The CDR3 region has the DNA TGTGCCAGCAGTGGCAAGGACAGGGGATATGGAAACACCATATATTTT.

The V call is TRBV6-5, the J call TRBJ2-3, with D possibly matching TRBD1 (6 bases). The germline V and J ends were trimmed by 0 bases and 4 bases, with 11 bases remaining between them. There are 15 residues in the CDR3. CDR1 MNHEY and CDR2 SVGAGI come from the germline V gene. DNA for the CDR3: TGTGCCAGCAGTTACTCGGGGGCTGGGTCAGATACGCAGTATTTT. Translation gives CASSYSGAGSDTQYF.

This clone was detected only once. The chain joins TRBV6-6 to TRBJ2-1; perhaps TRBD1 as D (5 bases). The ends were cut back, 6 bases at V and 6 bases at J, with 15 bases in the middle. CDR1 and CDR2 from the germline V gene are MNHNY and SVGAGI (reference sequence). The CDR3 extends over 14 amino acids. CDR3 loop: CASRGDSVSNEQFF. CDR3 DNA: TGTGCCAGCAGGGGTGACAGCGTCAGCAATGAGCAGTTCTTC.

In this sample, this clone turned up once. The rearrangement links TRBV9 to TRBJ1-4, with 8 nucleotides matching TRBD1. The V and J ends lost 3 bases and 2 bases, in that order; junction bases with no gene match: 6. This CDR3 region has 16 residues. Germline V gene sequence: CDR1 SGDLS, CDR2 YYNGEE. Here the CDR3 reads CASSARTGRTNEKLFF. CDR3 DNA: TGTGCCAGCAGCGCCCGGACAGGGAGGACTAATGAAAAACTGTTTTTT.

The chain recombines TRBV2 with TRBJ2-3; TRBD2 matches at 8 bases. J gave up 0 bases and V 6 bases, and 8 bases lay outside the gene matches. CDR3 length: 16 residues. Per germline, CDR1 SNHLY and CDR2 FYNNEI. CDR3 residues: CASRVRGASSTDTQYF. CDR3 coding DNA: TGTGCCAGCAGAGTGCGGGGGGCGTCTAGCACAGATACGCAGTATTTT.

V and J are TRBV10-1 and TRBJ2-7; possible D gene TRBD2, 7 bases. The germline gives CDR1 WNHNN, CDR2 SYGVQD (reference sequence). CDR3 length: 16 residues. V lost 3 bases and J lost 0, with 15 bases in between. CDR3 DNA sequence: TGCGCCAGCAGTGATCCCGGGGGGACAAACTCCTACGAGCAGTACTTC. Translation gives CASSDPGGTNSYEQYF.

The chain uses TRBV30 and TRBJ1-2; a weak D match, TRBD1 (6 bases). V lost 2 bases and J 11 bases, leaving 15 bases between the germline ends. CDR3 length: 12 amino acids. Germline V gene data show CDR1 as GTSNPN and CDR2 as SVGIG (reference sequence). CDR3 in DNA: TGTGCCTGGAGTTCGGGACACCAGGCGTACACCTTC. Its protein product is CAWSSGHQAYTF. Complete variable domain (other parts from reference TRBV30 and TRBJ1-2): SQTIHQWPATLVQPVGSPLSLECTVEGTSNPNLYWYRQAAGRGLQLLFYSVGIGQISSEVPQNLSASRPQDRQFILSSKKLLLSDSGFYLCAWSSGHQAYTFGSGTRLTVV.

This chain connects TRBV5-1 to TRBJ2-1, with 7 bases aligning to TRBD1. CDR1 SGHRS and CDR2 YFSETQ come from the germline V gene. V lost 0 bases and J lost 7; bases outside the gene matches: 10. The CDR3 extends over 16 amino acids. In DNA, the CDR3 is TGCGCCAGCAGCTTGGGGACAGGTTTCTATAGTAATGAGCAGTTCTTC. Translated: CASSLGTGFYSNEQFF. Variable domain in full (rest from reference TRBV5-1 and TRBJ2-1): KAGVTQTPRYLIKTRGQQVTLSCSPISGHRSVSWYQQTPGQGLQFLFEYFSETQRNKGNFPGRFSGRQFSNSRSEMNVSTLELGDSALYLCASSLGTGFYSNEQFFGPGTRLTVL.

The J gene is TRBJ2-7, the V gene TRBV6-6; D is possibly TRBD2 (6 bases). Trimming stripped 5 bases from V and 5 bases from J, with 22 bases between. The CDR3 loop spans 16 amino acids. The V gene's germline CDR1 is MNHNY and CDR2 SVGAGI (reference sequence). The CDR3 DNA is TGTGCCAGCAGTCCCGGGCCCGGAGGGAATAGAGACGAGCAGTACTTC. It encodes CASSPGPGGNRDEQYF.

This chain links TRBV27 with TRBJ2-5; 11 bases are shared with TRBD2. V dropped 3 bases and J dropped 5; count of bases not matched to a gene: 8. This CDR3 contains 16 residues. Germline V gene sequence: CDR1 MNHEY, CDR2 SMNVEV (reference sequence). This CDR3 is CASSFIAGGHPETQYF. The DNA of the CDR3 is TGTGCCAGCAGTTTTATAGCGGGGGGGCATCCGGAGACCCAGTACTTC.

The chain is built from TRBV11-3 and TRBJ2-3; 11 nucleotides agree with TRBD2. Germline V lookup: CDR1 SGHNT, CDR2 YENEEA. This CDR3 is built from 16 residues. V lost 11 bases to trimming and J lost 0 bases; unmatched junction nucleotides: 10. The CDR3 loop reads CASTSGTRSSTDTQYF. CDR3 coding DNA: TGTGCCTCGACTAGCGGGACTCGATCTAGCACAGATACGCAGTATTTT.

The V call is TRBV7-8, the J call TRBJ1-6; 7 bases match TRBD1. CDR3 length: 16 residues. Germline V gene lookup returns CDR1 SGHVS and CDR2 FQNEAQ. After removal of 5 bases from V and 2 bases from J, the junction contained 6 bases not matched to a gene. The CDR3 sequence: CASSPVGQAYNSPLHF. Here the CDR3 DNA reads TGTGCCAGCAGCCCAGTAGGACAGGCCTATAATTCACCCCTCCACTTT.

The chain employs TRBV30 and TRBJ1-1; 9 nucleotides match TRBD1. CDR3 length: 19 residues. The J segment lost 0 bases and the V segment lost 0 bases, leaving 14 bases of the junction unmatched. Germline V gene data show CDR1 as GTSNPN and CDR2 as SVGIG (reference sequence). CDR3 protein: CAWSVDVPGTGSMNTEAFF. The CDR3, as DNA: TGTGCCTGGAGTGTAGATGTCCCCGGGACAGGGTCGATGAACACTGAAGCTTTCTTT.

The CDR3: CASSPRGNTEAFF. CDR3 coding DNA: TGTGCCAGCAGTCCCAGGGGGAACACTGAAGCTTTCTTT. The chain links TRBV6-5 to TRBJ1-1, with a weak D call TRBD1 (6 bases). Between the trimmed V and J ends, which lost 5 bases and 1 base, there was a span of 8 bases. This CDR3 is 13 amino acids long. Germline V gene sequence: CDR1 MNHEY, CDR2 SVGAGI.

The genes are TRBV5-1 and TRBJ2-7; 8 bases are shared with TRBD2. This CDR3 comprises 13 residues. Trimming removed 6 bases from V and 4 bases from J; junction bases left unmatched: 6. Per germline, CDR1 SGHRS and CDR2 YFSETQ. CDR3 coding DNA: TGCGCCAGCACAATCAGCGGGGGTTACGAGCAGTACTTC. Its translation is CASTISGGYEQYF.